What follows is one T cell receptor beta chain and its context. The target of this receptor is not known. No qualities accompany the bases; no much larger clone lies one base away. To sequence the TCRbeta CDR3 region, genomic DNA was isolated from the sorted cells. The immunoSEQ Assay was used to sequence the TCRbeta CDR3 regions. TCRdb took over this immuneACCESS table, retaining in-frame rearrangements with V and J assigned. Such tables are incomplete; in checked studies, under half of the missing clones stem from an unresolved V gene, and the remainder is unexplained. This sample gives roughly 90,000 clones in total; roughly 93% of them show up just once. 0.33% of the sample is held by the ten biggest clonotypes. This sample is part of a study of OX40 agonist ivuxolimab in advanced cancers. About the full investigation: The costimulatory receptor OX40 (CD134) was targeted by ivuxolimab, a fully human IgG2 agonistic monoclonal antibody. Intravenous ivuxolimab was administered to patients every 2 weeks at six dose levels: 0.01, 0.1, 0.3, 1.5, 3 and 10 mg/kg. Of the roughly 51 patients in dose escalation, about 20 had hepatocellular carcinoma, about 15 had melanoma, 9 had renal cell carcinoma and 9 had head and neck cancer. In the dose-escalation cohort, around four fifths of patients were male, and the mean age was approximately 60 years with a range of about 20 to 80. Prior anti-PD-1, anti-PD-L1 or anti-CTLA-4 therapy was permitted, and checkpoint inhibitors had been received by about 37% of dose-escalation patients. Partial responses occurred in three dose-escalation patients: two with cutaneous melanoma and one with hepatocellular carcinoma. The point of sequencing TCRbeta in the periphery was to test whether ivuxolimab changed TCR sequence diversity and drove clonal T-cell expansion. The paper covers the monotherapy dose-escalation part of the phase I ivuxolimab trial, which included N of about 51 patients. Overall results and qualifications from the work: Low levels of normalized T-cell clonal expansion were also shown by some nonresponding patients. Clonal expansion of both CD4+ and CD8+ blood T cells was observed from baseline to week 6 at doses 0.1 to 3.0 mg/kg. After ivuxolimab, more expanded clones were found on average in CD8+ T cells than in CD4+ T cells. The antigen specificity of the clonally expanded peripheral T cells was not determined. In the 0.1-3.0 mg/kg groups, partial responders were among the patients with the lowest normalized peripheral clonal expansion, particularly in CD8+ T cells.

Patients with a history of autoimmune disease or receiving systemic immunosuppression were excluded from the trial. In every dose cohort, peripheral blood was drawn for TCR sequencing at baseline, cycle 4 day 1, and cycle 7 day 1. The samples were drawn from a first-in-human, open-label, multicenter phase I dose-escalation trial of ivuxolimab. Adults with locally advanced or metastatic head and neck squamous cell, hepatocellular, melanoma or renal cell carcinoma were enrolled in the trial. Before TCR sequencing, CD4+ T cells and CD8+ T cells from peripheral blood were sorted into separate populations. CDR1 and CDR2 are drawn from the germline V gene: SNHLY, FYNNEI. Trimming removed 7 bases from V and 7 bases from J, leaving 20 bases between the germline ends. CDR3 length: 14 amino acids, cysteine to phenylalanine. Just the 42-base CDR3 DNA is kept, in frame starting at base 1.

The source material was CD4+ or CD8+ T cells sorted from blood, sampled in a trial of the OX40 agonist ivuxolimab. Recombination linked TRBV2 to TRBJ2-7; the D gene is tentatively TRBD1 or TRBD2, each matching 5 bases. The TCR was taken from an adult with an advanced solid tumor such as melanoma, head and neck, liver or kidney cancer. The nucleotides read TGTGCCAGCACCTACCAGGGACCCACGGTAGAGCAGTACTTC. It specifies CASTYQGPTVEQYF.